This T cell receptor (beta chain) was obtained from a study of human T cells and chemical hapten exposure. Study-wide context: Read at 6 days, the patch tests placed 0.01% DPC on the upper back.

A note on this clonotype: What it binds is not known.

Broader study findings: Versus controls, expanded TCRs had significantly more large CDR3 similarity clusters. Those TCRs sitting above 1 in 1000 frequency stayed the same with DPC sensitization.

The CDR3 runs to 15 residues. CDR1 is LGHDT and CDR2 is YNNKEL in the germline V gene (reference sequence). V shed 1 base, J shed 6 bases, and the junction held 6 bases outside the gene matches. Unique molecular identifiers were affixed to discrete cDNA molecules within the library. TCRdb analysed the RACE reads with MiXCR anew, one entry per CDR3 protein. The sample has approximately 350,000 distinct CDR3 sequences, roughly 6% seen once. Time point denoted: patch test 2, 6 weeks after DPC sensitization. As to treatment: therapeutic diphenylcyclopropenone sensitization with weekly scalp DPC. The clonotype was recovered from a woman younger than 30 with alopecia areata. Some clones in this sample may be carry-over from other donors' samples. This chain uses TRBV3-1 with TRBJ2-1; TRBD2 agrees at 7 bases. Material: whole blood, obtained in connection with sensitization to the hapten diphenylcyclopropenone (DPC). The CDR3 nucleotides read TGTGCCAGCAGCCAAGGGTTCACTAGCGCCAATGAGCAGTTCTTC. It translates to CASSQGFTSANEQFF.